This entry features one T cell receptor (beta chain) sequence. Its cognate antigen is unknown. This sample was taken from a study of shared clonotypes between healthy human individuals. Points from the study as a whole: Generally, naive subsets came out with larger estimated richness than memory subsets.

Germline V CDR1 and CDR2: MNHEY, SVGAGI. V shed 5 bases, J shed 7 bases, and the junction held 1 base outside the gene matches. This CDR3 spans 14 amino acids. Repertoires were generated with immunoSEQ multiplex PCR, while TCRdb's copy carries only in-frame clones and drops some. Counted here are approximately 1,000,000 clones, 60% to 85% occurring once; the ten biggest clones make up about 0.94%. The chain is built from TRBV6-5 and TRBJ2-4; 14 bases match TRBD2. The origin of this receptor is a man aged 18 to 29 in good health. Some clones in this sample may be carry-over from other donors' samples. The sequencing input was memory CD4+ T cells from PBMCs. As for subset: CD45RA-negative fraction. The chain's CDR3 is CASSRTSGRNIQYF. In DNA, the CDR3 is TGTGCCAGCAGTAGGACTAGCGGGAGGAACATTCAGTACTTC.